Listed below are T cell receptor beta chains from one sample, sequenced in a study of metastatic and nonmetastatic thyroid tumors. TCRdb reanalyzed the PCR reads via MiXCR. Among approximately 19,000 clones listed, around two fifths were seen once. The specimen was tumor tissue. The source of these receptors is a female donor with papillary thyroid cancer or a benign thyroid nodule (not recorded which). Some clones in this sample may be carry-over from other donors' samples. Both conserved end residues are part of each CDR3. The D gene is left open where the match is weak. For some rows the clone size is stated as once, few or many, or as a class when expanded; others skip it.

J,V,size,D,DNA,CDR3
TRBJ2-2,TRBV11-3,.,.,TGTGCCAGCAGCTGGGAGGCTGGGGAGCTGTTTTTT,CASSWEAGELFF
TRBJ1-2,TRBV20-1,.,.,TGCAGTGCTAGAGGGGACGGGTACTATGGCTACACCTTC,CSARGDGYYGYTF
TRBJ2-1,TRBV27,medium-sized,TRBD2,TGTGCCAGCAGTTCCAGACTAGCGGGAGGGACCAATGAGCAGTTCTTC,CASSSRLAGGTNEQFF
TRBJ2-7,TRBV9,.,.,TGTGCCAGCAGCCCCACCGGGACGGAATCCTACGAGCAGTACTTC,CASSPTGTESYEQYF
TRBJ2-7,TRBV20-1,once,TRBD2,TGCAGTGCTAGGAATAGCGGGACCGCCTCCTACGAGCAGTACTTC,CSARNSGTASYEQYF
TRBJ1-2,TRBV2,.,.,TGTGCCAGCAGGGGCCAGACTACCAGCTATGGCTACACCTTC,CASRGQTTSYGYTF
TRBJ2-3,TRBV4-2,.,TRBD1,TGTGCCAGCAGCCGGGACAGGCTAGATACGCAGTATTTT,CASSRDRLDTQYF
TRBJ2-7,TRBV6-1,.,TRBD2,TGTGCCAGCCGTATTACTAGCGGGAGTTCCCGCGAGCAGTACTTC,CASRITSGSSREQYF
TRBJ2-7,TRBV6-1,few,.,TGTGCCAGCAGGCAGGGTACTAGCAGAACCTACGAGCAGTACTTC,CASRQGTSRTYEQYF
TRBJ2-7,TRBV6-1,few,.,TGTGCCAGCACCCAAACCTACGAGCAGTACTTC,CASTQTYEQYF
TRBJ1-2,TRBV20-1,once,.,TGCAGTGCTAGAACGGGATCCTATGGCTACACCTTC,CSARTGSYGYTF
TRBJ1-2,TRBV30,.,.,TGTGCCTGGAGTACCCGGCCAGGGTACACCTTC,CAWSTRPGYTF
TRBJ1-1,TRBV6-5,.,.,TGTGCCAGCAGTTACCTTGACGGACGGAACACTGAGGCTTTCTTT,CASSYLDGRNTEAFF
TRBJ1-2,TRBV12-3/TRBV12-4,.,TRBD1,TGTGCCAGCAGTCGTCGCCGGGACAGGAGTTATGGCTACACCTTC,CASSRRRDRSYGYTF
TRBJ1-2,TRBV7-8,.,.,TGTGCCAGCAGCGGGCTAGACACTCGTGGTGGCTACACCTTC,CASSGLDTRGGYTF
TRBJ1-2,TRBV6-6,.,.,TGTGCCAGCAGTTACTCGAGACTGATCAACTATGGCTACACCTTC,CASSYSRLINYGYTF
TRBJ2-5,TRBV30,.,.,TGTGCCTGGAGTGTACAGGGAGAGACCCAGTACTTC,CAWSVQGETQYF
TRBJ2-5,TRBV15,.,.,TGTGCCACCAGCAGTCCTATAACCCTGGAGACCCAGTACTTC,CATSSPITLETQYF
TRBJ2-7,TRBV5-1,.,TRBD1,TGCGCCAGCAGCTCGACAGGGGGCCCTTACGAGCAGTACTTC,CASSSTGGPYEQYF
TRBJ1-6,TRBV6-5,.,TRBD1,TGTGCCAGCAGTTACGGGCAGGGGGGGGATTCACCCCTCCACTTT,CASSYGQGGDSPLHF
TRBJ2-2,TRBV28,few,.,TGTGCCAGCAGTTTCGAAGATTACGGGGAGCTGTTTTTT,CASSFEDYGELFF
TRBJ2-7,TRBV27,.,.,TGTGCCAGCAGTGCAGCCTCCGGGGTGGAGCCCTACGAGCAGTACTTC,CASSAASGVEPYEQYF
TRBJ2-2,TRBV12-3/TRBV12-4,few,TRBD1,TGTGCCAGCAGTCTGGACAGGGGCGGCGGGGAGCTGTTTTTT,CASSLDRGGGELFF
TRBJ2-1,TRBV6-4,few,.,TGTGCCAGCAGTGACTCTGGCGGGGAGTCGAATGAGCAGTTCTTC,CASSDSGGESNEQFF
TRBJ1-6,TRBV5-1,.,.,TGCGCCAGCAGCCAACAGGGTGACAATTCACCCCTCCACTTT,CASSQQGDNSPLHF
TRBJ2-3,TRBV5-6,once,.,TGTGCCAGCAGCTTGCGGAGGTCTTCTACCACAGATACGCAGTATTTT,CASSLRRSSTTDTQYF
TRBJ2-2,TRBV18,.,.,TGTGCCAGCTCACCACGAGGGAACACCGGGGAGCTGTTTTTT,CASSPRGNTGELFF
TRBJ2-7,TRBV6-1,.,TRBD1,TGTGCCAGCAGTGGGGGACAGGGTGGCTACGAGCAGTACTTC,CASSGGQGGYEQYF
TRBJ2-2,TRBV6-5,few,.,TGTGCCAGCAGTTACTCGTTGGGAGGCGGGGAGCTGTTTTTT,CASSYSLGGGELFF
TRBJ2-3,TRBV20-1,.,.,TGCAGTGCTAGGGGGGAGGTTTTGGAAGATACGCAGTATTTT,CSARGEVLEDTQYF
TRBJ1-2,TRBV6-2/TRBV6-3,.,TRBD1,TGTGCCAGCAGTTCGCCACAGGGGGCGTCCAACTATGGCTACACCTTC,CASSSPQGASNYGYTF
TRBJ1-2,TRBV3-1,.,.,TGTGCCAGCAGCGCGCCGGATGGACCGAACTATGGCTACACCTTC,CASSAPDGPNYGYTF
TRBJ2-7,TRBV7-9,few,.,TGTGCCAGCAGCTTAGGGGTTTACGAGCAGTACTTC,CASSLGVYEQYF
TRBJ2-3,TRBV28,few,.,TGTGCCAGCAGTTTTCCCCACCAAATGTATTTT,CASSFPHQMYF
TRBJ2-5,TRBV6-2/TRBV6-3,.,.,TGTGCCAGCAGCCCAGGGGTGGAGACCCAGTACTTC,CASSPGVETQYF
TRBJ2-5,TRBV27,.,.,TGTGCCAGCAGTGATTTGTTCCCGGGGACCCAGTACTTC,CASSDLFPGTQYF
TRBJ1-1,TRBV9,.,.,TGTGCCAGCAGCGCCCTACGTGGCAACACTGAAGCTTTCTTT,CASSALRGNTEAFF
TRBJ2-1,TRBV12-3/TRBV12-4,.,TRBD2,TGTGCCAGCACTAGCGGGAACGAGCAGTTCTTC,CASTSGNEQFF
TRBJ2-7,TRBV7-8,.,.,TGTGCCAGCACCCGAGACGCCTACGAGCAGTACTTC,CASTRDAYEQYF
TRBJ1-1,TRBV30,.,.,TGTGCCTGGAGTGTAGGAGTGAACACTGAAGCTTTCTTT,CAWSVGVNTEAFF
TRBJ2-6,TRBV6-1,.,.,TGTGCCAGCAGTTCAGACGACTCTGGGGCCAACGTCCTGACTTTC,CASSSDDSGANVLTF
TRBJ2-3,TRBV30,.,.,TGTGCCTGGGAAGACATCCAGACGCAGTATTTT,CAWEDIQTQYF
TRBJ1-2,TRBV28,.,.,TGTGCCAGCAGTCCTAGTGTTGCAGGGCCCCTTAGCTACACCTTC,CASSPSVAGPLSYTF
TRBJ2-2,TRBV5-1,.,TRBD2,TGCGCCAGCAGCCCATCAATAGCGGGAGGGCCGAACACCGGGGAGCTGTTTTTT,CASSPSIAGGPNTGELFF